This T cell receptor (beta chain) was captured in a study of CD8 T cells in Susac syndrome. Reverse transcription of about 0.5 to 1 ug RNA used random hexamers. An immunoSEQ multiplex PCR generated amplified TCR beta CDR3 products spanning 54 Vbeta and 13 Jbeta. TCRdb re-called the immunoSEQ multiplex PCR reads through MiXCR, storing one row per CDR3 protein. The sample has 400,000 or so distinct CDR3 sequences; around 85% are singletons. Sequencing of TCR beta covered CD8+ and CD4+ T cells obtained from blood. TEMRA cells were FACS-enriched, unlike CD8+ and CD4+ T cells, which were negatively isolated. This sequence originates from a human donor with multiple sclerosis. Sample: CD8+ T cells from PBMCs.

The CDR3 nucleotides are TGTGCCAGCAGCCGCTCCACAGGGAACACCGGGGAGCTGTTTTTT. The encoded protein is CASSRSTGNTGELFF. The genes are TRBV3-1 and TRBJ2-2, with D tentatively TRBD1 (5 bases). Germline V gene lookup returns CDR1 LGHDT and CDR2 YNNKEL (reference sequence). With 4 bases removed from V and 1 base from J, the gap between germline ends came to 10 bases. The CDR3 covers 15 residues.